This TCR beta chain was obtained from a study of blood T cell repertoires in COVID-19. Looking at the study overall: The United States, Italy and Spain provided the acute and convalescent COVID-19 samples. The analysed material was cDNA or gDNA that came from T cells, B-cell-depleted T cells, or PBMCs.

Germline CDR1 reads MGHRA; CDR2 reads YSYEKL. Deletions cut 0 bases from V and 1 base from J, with 7 bases between. The length of the CDR3 is 15 residues. Authors' data handling: For nucleated cells, counts were estimated from reference gene primer amplification. The assay was immunoSEQ multiplex PCR, and TCRdb's table has in-frame clones only and misses some. The V and J calls and clone size are taken from that table; D and trimming were inferred from the DNA. Here the sample spans under 300,000 clones, around 86% being singletons. The chain carries TRBV4-1 and TRBJ2-1; D gene unclear. The sequencing sample was made of peripheral blood. This receptor was identified in a woman in her forties who had recovered from COVID-19. CDR3 DNA sequence: TGCGCCAGCAGCCAAGAGTGGCAGTCCTACAATGAGCAGTTCTTC. Its protein product is CASSQEWQSYNEQFF.